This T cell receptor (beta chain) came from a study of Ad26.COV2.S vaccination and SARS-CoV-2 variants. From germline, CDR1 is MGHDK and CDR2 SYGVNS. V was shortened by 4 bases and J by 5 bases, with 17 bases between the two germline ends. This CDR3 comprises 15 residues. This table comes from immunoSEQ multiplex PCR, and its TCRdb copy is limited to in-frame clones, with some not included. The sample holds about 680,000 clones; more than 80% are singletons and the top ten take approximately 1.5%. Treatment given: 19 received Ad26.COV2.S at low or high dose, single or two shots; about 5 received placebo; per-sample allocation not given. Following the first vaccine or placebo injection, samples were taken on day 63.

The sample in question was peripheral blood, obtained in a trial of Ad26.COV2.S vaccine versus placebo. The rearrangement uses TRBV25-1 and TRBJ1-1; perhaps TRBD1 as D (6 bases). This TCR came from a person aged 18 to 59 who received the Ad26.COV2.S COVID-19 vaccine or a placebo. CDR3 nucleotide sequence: TGTGCCAGCAGTGCAGGGGCCCTGCATAGGACTGAAGCTTTCTTT. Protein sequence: CASSAGALHRTEAFF.